This T cell receptor beta chain was identified during a study of radiotherapy plus CTLA-4 blockade in lung cancer. Findings and caveats of the study: The best prediction of response reportedly came from early blood T cell clone dynamics, with interferon-beta.

The V gene lost 11 bases and the J gene lost 0 bases, with 13 bases spanning the gap. Germline V lookup: CDR1 SNHLY, CDR2 FYNNEI. The CDR3 runs 13 residues. On this clone itself: Its antigen remains unidentified.

TCRdb's table, derived via immunoSEQ multiplex PCR, lists solely in-frame clones and lacks some. Altogether tens of thousands of clones are present, more than 75% being singletons, with the ten largest covering 0.87%. Sequenced here: peripheral blood, sampled from a patient treated with radiotherapy plus ipilimumab. The TCR comes from a human donor with non-small cell lung cancer who had stable disease on radiotherapy plus ipilimumab. The chain uses TRBV2 and TRBJ1-1, with D possibly TRBD1 on 6 matching bases. CDR3 region: CAAWTDLNTEAFF. The CDR3 DNA is TGTGCCGCATGGACAGATTTGAACACTGAAGCTTTCTTT.